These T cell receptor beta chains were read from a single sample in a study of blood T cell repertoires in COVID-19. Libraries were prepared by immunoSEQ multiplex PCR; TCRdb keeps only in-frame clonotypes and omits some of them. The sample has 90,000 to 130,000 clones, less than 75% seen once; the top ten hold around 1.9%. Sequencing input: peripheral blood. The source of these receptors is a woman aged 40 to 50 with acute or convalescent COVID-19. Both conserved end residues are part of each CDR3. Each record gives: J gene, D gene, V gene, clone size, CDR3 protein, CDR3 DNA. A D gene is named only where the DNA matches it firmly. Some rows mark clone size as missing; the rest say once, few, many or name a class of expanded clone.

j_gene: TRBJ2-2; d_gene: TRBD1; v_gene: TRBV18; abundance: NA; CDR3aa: CASSPRTGDGELFF; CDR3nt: TGTGCCAGCTCACCACGGACAGGGGACGGGGAGCTGTTTTTT
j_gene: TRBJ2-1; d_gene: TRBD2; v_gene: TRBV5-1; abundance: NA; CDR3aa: CASSLSSGGTYEQFF; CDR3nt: TGCGCCAGCAGCTTGAGTAGCGGGGGTACCTATGAGCAGTTCTTC
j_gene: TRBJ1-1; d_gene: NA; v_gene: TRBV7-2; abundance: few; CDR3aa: CASSPTSDRNTEAFF; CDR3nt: TGTGCCAGCAGCCCGACCTCTGACAGGAACACTGAAGCTTTCTTT
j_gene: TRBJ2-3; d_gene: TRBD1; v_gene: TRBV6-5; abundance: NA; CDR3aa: CASSPQGARTDTQYF; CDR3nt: TGTGCCAGCAGTCCACAGGGGGCGCGAACAGATACGCAGTATTTT
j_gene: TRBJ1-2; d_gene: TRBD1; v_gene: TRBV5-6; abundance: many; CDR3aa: CASSLRQGDGYTF; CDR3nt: TGTGCCAGCAGCCTTCGACAGGGAGATGGCTACACCTTC
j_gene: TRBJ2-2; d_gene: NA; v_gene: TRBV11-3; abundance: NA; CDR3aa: CASSFSEQTGELFF; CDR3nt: TGTGCCAGCAGCTTTTCGGAACAGACCGGGGAGCTGTTTTTT
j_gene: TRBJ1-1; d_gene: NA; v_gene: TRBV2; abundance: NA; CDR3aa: CASSEVEGGTEAFF; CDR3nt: TGTGCCAGCAGTGAAGTGGAGGGTGGCACTGAAGCTTTCTTT
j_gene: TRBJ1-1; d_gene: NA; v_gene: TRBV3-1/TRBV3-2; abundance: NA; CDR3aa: CASSQGGQGEAFF; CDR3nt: TGTGCCAGCAGCCAAGGGGGGCAGGGTGAAGCTTTCTTT
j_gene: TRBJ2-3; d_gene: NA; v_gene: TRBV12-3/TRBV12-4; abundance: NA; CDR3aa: CASGLRTDTQYF; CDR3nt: TGTGCCAGCGGGCTCCGCACAGATACGCAGTATTTT
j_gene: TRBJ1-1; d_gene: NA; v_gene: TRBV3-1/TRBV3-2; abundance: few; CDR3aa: CASSQQLVTEAFF; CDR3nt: TGTGCCAGCAGCCAACAACTCGTCACTGAAGCTTTCTTT
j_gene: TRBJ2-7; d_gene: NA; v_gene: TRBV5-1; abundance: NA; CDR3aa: CASSLSGVGYEQYF; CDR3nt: TGCGCCAGCAGCTTGTCTGGTGTCGGGTACGAGCAGTACTTC
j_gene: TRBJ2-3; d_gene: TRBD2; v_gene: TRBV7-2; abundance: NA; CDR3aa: CASSLLSVATSGPDTQYF; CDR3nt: TGTGCCAGCAGCTTGCTCTCGGTCGCGACTAGCGGCCCAGATACGCAGTATTTT
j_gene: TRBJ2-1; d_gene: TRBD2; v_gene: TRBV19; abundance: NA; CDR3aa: CASSILLAGNEQFF; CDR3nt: TGTGCCAGTAGTATACTACTAGCGGGCAATGAGCAGTTCTTC
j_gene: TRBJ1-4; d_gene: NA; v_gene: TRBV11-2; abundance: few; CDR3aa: CASSQEMEGHEKLFF; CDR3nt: TGTGCCAGCAGCCAAGAGATGGAGGGGCATGAAAAACTGTTTTTT
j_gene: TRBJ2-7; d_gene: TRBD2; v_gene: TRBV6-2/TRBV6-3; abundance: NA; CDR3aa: CASSDGTRSSYEQYF; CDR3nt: TGTGCCAGCAGTGACGGGACTAGAAGCTCCTACGAGCAGTACTTC
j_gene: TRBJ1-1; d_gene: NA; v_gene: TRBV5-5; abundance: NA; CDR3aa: CASSLGIRDNTEAFF; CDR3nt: TGTGCCAGCAGCTTGGGTATCCGGGATAACACTGAAGCTTTCTTT
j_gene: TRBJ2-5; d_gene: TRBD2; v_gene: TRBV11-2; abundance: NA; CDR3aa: CASTSSGVRETQYF; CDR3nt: TGTGCCAGCACTTCCAGCGGGGTTAGGGAGACCCAGTACTTC
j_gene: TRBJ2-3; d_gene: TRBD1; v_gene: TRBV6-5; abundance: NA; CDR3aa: CASTTMDRGTDTQYF; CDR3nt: TGTGCCAGCACGACGATGGACAGGGGCACAGATACGCAGTATTTT
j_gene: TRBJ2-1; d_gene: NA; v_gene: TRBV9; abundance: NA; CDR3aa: CASSVEGNEQFF; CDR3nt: TGTGCCAGCAGCGTAGAGGGGAATGAGCAGTTCTTC
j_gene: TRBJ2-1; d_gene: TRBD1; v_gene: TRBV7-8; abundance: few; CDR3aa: CASSLGTLSGQGGDEQFF; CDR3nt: TGTGCCAGCAGCTTAGGTACCCTTTCGGGACAGGGTGGGGATGAGCAGTTCTTC
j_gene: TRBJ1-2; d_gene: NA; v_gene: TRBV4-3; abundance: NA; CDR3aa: CASSSTPTGLDGYTF; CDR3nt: TGCGCCAGCAGTTCCACCCCCACAGGGCTTGATGGCTACACCTTC
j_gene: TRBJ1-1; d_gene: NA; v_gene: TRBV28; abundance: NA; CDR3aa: CASSVAGTITEAFF; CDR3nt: TGTGCCAGCAGCGTGGCTGGGACTATCACTGAAGCTTTCTTT
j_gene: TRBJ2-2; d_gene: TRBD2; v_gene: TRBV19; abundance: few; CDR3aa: CASRPGTGTSGELFF; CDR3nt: TGTGCCAGTCGTCCCGGGACCGGGACTAGCGGGGAGCTGTTTTTT
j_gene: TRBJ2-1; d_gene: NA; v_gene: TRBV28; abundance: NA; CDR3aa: CASSLEGSYNEQFF; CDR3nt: TGTGCCAGCAGTTTAGAGGGATCCTACAATGAGCAGTTCTTC
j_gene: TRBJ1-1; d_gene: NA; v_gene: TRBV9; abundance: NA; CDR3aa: CASSSQNTEAFF; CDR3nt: TGTGCCAGCAGCTCACAGAACACTGAAGCTTTCTTT
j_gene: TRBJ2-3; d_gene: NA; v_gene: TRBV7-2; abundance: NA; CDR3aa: CASSPGRFTDTQYF; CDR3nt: TGTGCCAGCAGCCCAGGGAGGTTCACAGATACGCAGTATTTT